Listed below are T cell receptor beta chains from one sample, sequenced in a study of T cell responses to AZD1222 COVID-19 vaccine. TCRdb keeps only in-frame clones here, not all; method: immunoSEQ multiplex PCR. The sample records tens of thousands of clones, approximately 90% being singletons. Material: peripheral blood, obtained on day 0 of MenACWY control vaccination. All receptors come from an adult in good health. CDR3s leave out the opening cysteine and the closing phenylalanine or tryptophan. The order of the fields is J gene, D gene, V gene, CDR3 protein. The D gene is left open where the match is weak.

TRBJ1-2,.,TRBV29-1,SVEEGNANYGYT
TRBJ2-2,.,TRBV12-3/TRBV12-4,ASSFGESGELF
TRBJ2-1,.,TRBV20-1,SASDRALSYNEQF
TRBJ2-5,.,TRBV3-1/TRBV3-2,ATQMWPQETQY
TRBJ1-6,.,TRBV19,ASSQGGNSPLH
TRBJ1-5,.,TRBV6-1,ASSEVPVQPQH
TRBJ1-2,.,TRBV5-8,ASSLDGTGRGYT
TRBJ2-1,.,TRBV9,ASSVARVAVNNEQF
TRBJ1-1,.,TRBV19,ASSIESTEAF
TRBJ1-3,.,TRBV5-1,ASSFGGENTIY
TRBJ2-1,TRBD2,TRBV7-3,ASSLAGVYNEQF
TRBJ1-1,.,TRBV19,ASSITAGDTNTEAF
TRBJ2-5,TRBD2,TRBV2,ASGMGGQETQY
TRBJ2-3,.,TRBV4-3,ASSQDQRTPGDTQY
TRBJ1-2,TRBD1,TRBV28,ASSSGQSTNYGYT
TRBJ1-2,.,TRBV15,ATSIATGGHGYT
TRBJ1-1,.,TRBV27,ASSFGGQRNTEAF
TRBJ1-1,.,TRBV6-5,ASSPNKNTEAF
TRBJ2-7,TRBD1,TRBV19,ASTFGTGAYEQY
TRBJ2-2,.,TRBV4-3,ASSQGGTNTGELF
TRBJ1-1,.,TRBV10-3,AISEGQSNTEAF
TRBJ2-1,.,TRBV5-5,ASSLYGNEQF
TRBJ1-2,.,TRBV28,ASSLGVGHGYT